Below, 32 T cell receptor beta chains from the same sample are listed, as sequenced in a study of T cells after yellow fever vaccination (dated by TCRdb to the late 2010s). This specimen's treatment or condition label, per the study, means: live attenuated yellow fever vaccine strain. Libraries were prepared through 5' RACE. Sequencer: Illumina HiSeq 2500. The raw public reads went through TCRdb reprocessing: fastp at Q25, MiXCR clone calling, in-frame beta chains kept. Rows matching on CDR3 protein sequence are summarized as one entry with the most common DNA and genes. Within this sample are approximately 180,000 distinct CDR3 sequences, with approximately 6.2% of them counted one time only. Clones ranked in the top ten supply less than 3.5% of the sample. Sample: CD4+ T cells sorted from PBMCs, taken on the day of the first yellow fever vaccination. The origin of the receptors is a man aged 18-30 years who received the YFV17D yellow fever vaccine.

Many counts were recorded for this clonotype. The CDR3: CSVGRVLNTEAFF. The DNA for the CDR3 is TGCAGCGTTGGCCGGGTCCTGAACACTGAAGCTTTCTTT. The chain employs TRBV29-1 and TRBJ1-1, with D unclear. Germline values: CDR1 SQVTM, CDR2 ANQGSEA. Trimming shortened V by 4 bases and J by 0 bases, and 9 bases separated the two germline ends. The CDR3 spans 13 residues.

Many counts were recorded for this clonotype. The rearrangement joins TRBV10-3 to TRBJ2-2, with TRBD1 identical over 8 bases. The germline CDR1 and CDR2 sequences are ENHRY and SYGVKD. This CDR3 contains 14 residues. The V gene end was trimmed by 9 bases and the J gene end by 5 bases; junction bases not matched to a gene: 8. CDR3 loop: CAINSGGKTGELFF. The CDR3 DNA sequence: TGTGCCATTAACTCAGGGGGCAAAACCGGGGAGCTGTTTTTT.

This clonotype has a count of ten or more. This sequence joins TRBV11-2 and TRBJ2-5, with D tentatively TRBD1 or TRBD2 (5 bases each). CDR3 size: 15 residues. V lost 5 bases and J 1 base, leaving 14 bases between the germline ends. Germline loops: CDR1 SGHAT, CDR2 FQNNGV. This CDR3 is CASSRPGTLQETQYF. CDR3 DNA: TGTGCCAGCAGCCGCCCCGGGACCCTCCAAGAGACCCAGTACTTC.

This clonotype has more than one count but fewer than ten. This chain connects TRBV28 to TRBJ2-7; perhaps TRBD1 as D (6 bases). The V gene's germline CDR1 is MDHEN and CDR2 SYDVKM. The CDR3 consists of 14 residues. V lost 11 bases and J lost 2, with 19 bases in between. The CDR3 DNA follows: TGTGCCTCGAGGCCCGGGACATTAACCTACGAGCAGTACTTC. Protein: CASRPGTLTYEQYF.

CDR3 in DNA: TGTGCCATCAGCCGGGACAGGGGCGCAACAAAGAACACCGGGGAGCTGTTTTTT. Translating gives CAISRDRGATKNTGELFF. The rearrangement joins TRBV2 to TRBJ2-2; 10 bases align to TRBD1. The CDR3 spans 18 residues. The junction had 15 bases not matched to a gene; V was cut back by 10 bases and J by 1 base. CDR1 and CDR2 from the germline V gene are SNHLY and FYNNEI.

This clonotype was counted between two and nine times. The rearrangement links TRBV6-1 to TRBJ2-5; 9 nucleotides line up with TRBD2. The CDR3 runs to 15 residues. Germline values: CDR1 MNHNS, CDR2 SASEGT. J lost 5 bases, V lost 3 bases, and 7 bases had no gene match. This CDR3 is CASSEVAGAGETQYF. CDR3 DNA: TGTGCCAGCAGTGAGGTAGCGGGGGCCGGGGAGACCCAGTACTTC.

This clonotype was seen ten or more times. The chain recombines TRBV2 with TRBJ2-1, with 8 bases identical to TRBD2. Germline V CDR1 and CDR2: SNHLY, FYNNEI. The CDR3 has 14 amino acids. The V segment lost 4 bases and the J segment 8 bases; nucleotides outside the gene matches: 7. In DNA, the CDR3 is TGTGCCAGCAGTGTCGGCGGGGGGTATGATGAGCAGTTCTTC. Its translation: CASSVGGGYDEQFF.

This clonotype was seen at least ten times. CDR3 sequence reads: CASSFDPAETQYF. The CDR3 DNA reads TGTGCCAGCAGCTTTGATCCGGCGGAGACCCAGTACTTC. V and J are TRBV7-2 and TRBJ2-5; D is unresolved. Per the germline V gene, CDR1 is SGHTA and CDR2 is FQGNSA. The CDR3 extends over 13 amino acids. V lost 3 bases, J lost 5 bases, and 10 bases lay in between.

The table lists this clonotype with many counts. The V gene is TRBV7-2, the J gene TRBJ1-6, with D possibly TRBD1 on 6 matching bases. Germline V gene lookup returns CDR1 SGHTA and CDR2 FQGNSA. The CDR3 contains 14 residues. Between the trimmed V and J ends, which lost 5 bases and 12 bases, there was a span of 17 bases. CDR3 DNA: TGTGCCAGCAGCCCTGGGGGCAGGGCAGAACCCCTCCACTTT. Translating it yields CASSPGGRAEPLHF.

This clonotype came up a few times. The CDR3 reads CASSRNVAGESEANVLTF. The CDR3 DNA sequence: TGCGCCAGCAGCCGGAACGTAGCGGGGGAAAGTGAGGCCAACGTCCTGACTTTC. The genes are TRBV5-1 and TRBJ2-6; 9 bases agree with TRBD2. This CDR3 is built from 18 residues. Germline values: CDR1 SGHRS, CDR2 YFSETQ. V lost 4 bases and J lost 6; bases outside the gene matches: 14.

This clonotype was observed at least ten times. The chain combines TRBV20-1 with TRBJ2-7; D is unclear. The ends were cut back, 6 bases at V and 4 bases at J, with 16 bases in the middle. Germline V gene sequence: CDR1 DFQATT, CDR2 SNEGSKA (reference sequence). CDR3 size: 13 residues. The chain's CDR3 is CSARMGPIYEQYF. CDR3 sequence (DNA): TGCAGTGCCCGGATGGGCCCTATTTACGAGCAGTACTTC.

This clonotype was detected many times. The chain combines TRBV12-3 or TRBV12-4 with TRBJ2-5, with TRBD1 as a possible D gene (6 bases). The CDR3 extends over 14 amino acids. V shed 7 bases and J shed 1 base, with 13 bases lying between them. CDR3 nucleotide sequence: TGTGCCAGCAACTACCAGGGGACCCAAGAGACCCAGTACTTC. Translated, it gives CASNYQGTQETQYF.

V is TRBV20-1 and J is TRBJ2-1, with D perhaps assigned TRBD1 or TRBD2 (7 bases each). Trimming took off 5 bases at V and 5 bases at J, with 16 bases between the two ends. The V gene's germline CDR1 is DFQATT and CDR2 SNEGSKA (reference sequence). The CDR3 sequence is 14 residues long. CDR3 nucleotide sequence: TGCAGTGCTGCAGGGGGGGCCCCCCACAATGAGCAGTTCTTC. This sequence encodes CSAAGGAPHNEQFF.

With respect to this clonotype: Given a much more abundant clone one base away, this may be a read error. CDR3 in DNA: TGCGCCAGCAGCCAAGAGTCGCTTCGGCGGGTCACCGGGGAGCTGTTTTTT. Translation gives CASSQESLRRVTGELFF. The V and J genes are TRBV4-1 and TRBJ2-2, with D tentatively TRBD2 (5 bases). The CDR3 loop spans 17 amino acids. V lost 0 bases, J lost 4 bases, and 15 bases lay in between. Germline V gene sequence: CDR1 MGHRA, CDR2 YSYEKL.

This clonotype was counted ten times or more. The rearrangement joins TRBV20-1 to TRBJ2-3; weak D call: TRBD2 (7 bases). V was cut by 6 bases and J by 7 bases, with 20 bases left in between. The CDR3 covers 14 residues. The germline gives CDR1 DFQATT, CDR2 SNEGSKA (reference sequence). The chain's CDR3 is CSARGGGAGYTQYF. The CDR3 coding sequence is TGCAGTGCGCGTGGGGGGGGCGCGGGTTATACGCAGTATTTT.

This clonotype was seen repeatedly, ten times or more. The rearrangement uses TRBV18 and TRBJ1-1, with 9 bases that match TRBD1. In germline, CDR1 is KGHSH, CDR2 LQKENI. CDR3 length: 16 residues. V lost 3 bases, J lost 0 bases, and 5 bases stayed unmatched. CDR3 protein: CASSPGQGSLNTEAFF. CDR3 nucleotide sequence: TGTGCCAGCTCACCGGGACAGGGATCGCTGAACACTGAAGCTTTCTTT. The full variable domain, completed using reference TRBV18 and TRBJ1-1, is NAGVMQNPRHLVRRRGQEARLRCSPMKGHSHVYWYRQLPEEGLKFMVYLQKENIIDESGMPKERFSAEFPKEGPSILRIQQVVRGDSAAYFCASSPGQGSLNTEAFFGQGTRLTVV.

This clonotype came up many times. CDR3 sequence: CSARDPGTSGNTQYF. In DNA form, the CDR3 reads TGCAGTGCTAGAGACCCCGGGACTAGCGGGAATACGCAGTATTTT. This chain links TRBV20-1 with TRBJ2-3; 13 bases map to TRBD2. The V segment lost 0 bases and the J segment 7 bases; nucleotides outside the gene matches: 4. Germline V gives CDR1 DFQATT, CDR2 SNEGSKA (reference sequence). There are 15 residues in the CDR3.

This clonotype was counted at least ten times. The CDR3 sequence is CASSLRGAPNSPLHF. The DNA of the CDR3 is TGTGCCAGCAGCTTAAGGGGGGCGCCCAATTCACCCCTCCACTTT. The rearrangement joins TRBV7-2 to TRBJ1-6, with D possibly being TRBD1 (6 bases). Germline CDR1 reads SGHTA; CDR2 reads FQGNSA. This CDR3 spans 15 amino acids. Trimming took off 2 bases at V and 7 bases at J, with 12 bases between the two ends. Full variable domain (remainder filled in from reference TRBV7-2 and TRBJ1-6): GAGVSQSPSNKVTEKGKDVELRCDPISGHTALYWYRQSLGQGLEFLIYFQGNSAPDKSGLPSDRFSAERTGGSVSTLTIQRTQQEDSAVYLCASSLRGAPNSPLHFGNGTRLTVT.

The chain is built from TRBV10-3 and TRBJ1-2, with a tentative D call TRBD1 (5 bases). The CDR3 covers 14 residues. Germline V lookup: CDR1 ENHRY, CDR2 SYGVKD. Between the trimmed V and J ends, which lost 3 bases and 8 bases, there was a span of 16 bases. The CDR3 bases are TGTGCCATCAGTGAAACAGGTGGAGCAGGGGGCTACACCTTC. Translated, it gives CAISETGGAGGYTF.

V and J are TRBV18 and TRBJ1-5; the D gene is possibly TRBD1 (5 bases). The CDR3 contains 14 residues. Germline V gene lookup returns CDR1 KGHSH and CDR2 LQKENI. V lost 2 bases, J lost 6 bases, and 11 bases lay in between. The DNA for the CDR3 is TGTGCCAGCTCACCAGAGGCAGGGAGTCAGCCCCAGCATTTT. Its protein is CASSPEAGSQPQHF. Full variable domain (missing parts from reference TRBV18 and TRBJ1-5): NAGVMQNPRHLVRRRGQEARLRCSPMKGHSHVYWYRQLPEEGLKFMVYLQKENIIDESGMPKERFSAEFPKEGPSILRIQQVVRGDSAAYFCASSPEAGSQPQHFGDGTRLSIL.

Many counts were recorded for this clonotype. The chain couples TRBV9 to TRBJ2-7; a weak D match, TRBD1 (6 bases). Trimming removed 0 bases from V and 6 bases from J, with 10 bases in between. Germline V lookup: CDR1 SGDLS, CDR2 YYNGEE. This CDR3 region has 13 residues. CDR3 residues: CASSVEAGVEQYF. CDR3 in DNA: TGTGCCAGCAGCGTAGAGGCAGGGGTCGAGCAGTACTTC.

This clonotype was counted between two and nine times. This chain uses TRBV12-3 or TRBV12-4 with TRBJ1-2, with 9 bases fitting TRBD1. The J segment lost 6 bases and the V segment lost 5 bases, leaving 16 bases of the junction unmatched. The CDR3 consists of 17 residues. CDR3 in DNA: TGTGCCAGCAGTCCCCACACCGACAGGGGGTCGATGGATGGCTACACCTTC. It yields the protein CASSPHTDRGSMDGYTF.

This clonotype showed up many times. CDR3 DNA sequence: TGTGCCAGCAGTTCCCCGGGACAGGGCAAAAACATTCAGTACTTC. This encodes CASSSPGQGKNIQYF. The chain couples TRBV6-5 to TRBJ2-4, with 9 bases matching TRBD1. Trimming cost V 4 bases and J 3 bases; bases outside gene matches: 4. In germline, CDR1 is MNHEY, CDR2 SVGAGI. The CDR3 sequence is 15 residues long.

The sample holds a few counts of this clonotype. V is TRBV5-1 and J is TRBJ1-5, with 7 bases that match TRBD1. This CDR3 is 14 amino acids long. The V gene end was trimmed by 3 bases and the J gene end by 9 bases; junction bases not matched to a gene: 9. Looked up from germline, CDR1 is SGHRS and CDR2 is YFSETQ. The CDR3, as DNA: TGCGCCAGCAGCTCCGGGACAGCCTTCGGGCCCCAGCATTTT. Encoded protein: CASSSGTAFGPQHF.

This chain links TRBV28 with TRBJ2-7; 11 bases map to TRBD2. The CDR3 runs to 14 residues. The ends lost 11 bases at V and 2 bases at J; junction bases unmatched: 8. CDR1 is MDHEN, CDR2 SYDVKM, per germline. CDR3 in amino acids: CASASGGRTYEQYF. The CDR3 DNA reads TGTGCCTCGGCTAGCGGGGGGAGGACCTACGAGCAGTACTTC. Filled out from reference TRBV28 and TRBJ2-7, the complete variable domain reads DVKVTQSSRYLVKRTGEKVFLECVQDMDHENMFWYRQDPGLGLRLIYFSYDVKMKEKGDIPEGYSVSREKKERFSLILESASTNQTSMYLCASASGGRTYEQYFGPGTRLTVT.

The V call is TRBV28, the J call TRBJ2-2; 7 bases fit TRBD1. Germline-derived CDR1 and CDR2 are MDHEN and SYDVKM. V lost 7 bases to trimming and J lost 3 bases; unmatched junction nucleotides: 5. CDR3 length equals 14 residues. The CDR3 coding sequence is TGTGCCAGCAACCTAGGACAGGACACCGGGGAGCTGTTTTTT. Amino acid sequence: CASNLGQDTGELFF.

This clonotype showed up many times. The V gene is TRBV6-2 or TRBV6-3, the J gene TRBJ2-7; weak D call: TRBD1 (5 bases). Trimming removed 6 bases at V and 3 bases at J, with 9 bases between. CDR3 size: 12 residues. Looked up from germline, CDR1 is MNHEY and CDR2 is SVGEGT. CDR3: CASSRQNYEQYV. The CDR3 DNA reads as TGTGCCAGCAGCCGACAGAACTACGAGCAGTACGTC.

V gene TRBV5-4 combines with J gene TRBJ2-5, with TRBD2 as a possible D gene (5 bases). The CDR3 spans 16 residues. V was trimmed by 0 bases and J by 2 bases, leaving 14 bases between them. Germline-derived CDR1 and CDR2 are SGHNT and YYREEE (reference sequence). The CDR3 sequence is CASSLASPRGQETQYF. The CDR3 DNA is TGTGCCAGCAGCTTGGCATCTCCTCGGGGACAAGAGACCCAGTACTTC.

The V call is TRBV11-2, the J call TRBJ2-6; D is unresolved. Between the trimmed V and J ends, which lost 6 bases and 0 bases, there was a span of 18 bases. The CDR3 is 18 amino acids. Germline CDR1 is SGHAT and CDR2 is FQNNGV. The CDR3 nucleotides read TGTGCCAGCAGTCATTTCGCAGACCTTAGCTCTGGGGCCAACGTCCTGACTTTC. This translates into CASSHFADLSSGANVLTF.

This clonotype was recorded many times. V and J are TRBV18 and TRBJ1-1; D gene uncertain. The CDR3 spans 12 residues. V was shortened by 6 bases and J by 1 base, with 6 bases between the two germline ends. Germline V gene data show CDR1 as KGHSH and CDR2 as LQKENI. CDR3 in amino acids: CASSRGNTEAFF. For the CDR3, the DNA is TGTGCCAGCTCGAGAGGGAACACTGAAGCTTTCTTT.

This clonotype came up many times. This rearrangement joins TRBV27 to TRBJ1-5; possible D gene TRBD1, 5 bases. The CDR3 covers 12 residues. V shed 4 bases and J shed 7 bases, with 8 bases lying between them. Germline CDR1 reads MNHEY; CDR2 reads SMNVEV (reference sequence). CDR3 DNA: TGTGCCAGCAGTTCCGGGGGACAGCCCCAGCATTTT. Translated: CASSSGGQPQHF.

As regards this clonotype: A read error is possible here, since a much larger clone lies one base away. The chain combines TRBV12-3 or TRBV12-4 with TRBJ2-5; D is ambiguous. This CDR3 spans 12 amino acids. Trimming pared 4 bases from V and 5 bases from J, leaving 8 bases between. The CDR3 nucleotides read TGTGCCAGCAGTTCGGTGGCGGAGACCCAGTACTTC. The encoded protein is CASSSVAETQYF.